The rows below give T cell receptor beta chains drawn from one sample of a study of T cells after yellow fever vaccination. TCRdb recomputed calls from the 5' RACE reads with MiXCR, one row per CDR3 protein. The sample shows 510,000 or so distinct CDR3 sequences, about 19% of them seen only once. This sample comprised PBMCs, obtained 15 days after the yellow fever booster vaccination. The receptor set was obtained from a man between 25 and 39 years old who received the YFV17D yellow fever vaccine. CDR3s include the opening cysteine and the closing phenylalanine or tryptophan. D genes are given only for firm matches. Clone size is not always given. Where it is, it says once, few, many or a class for expanded clones.

abundance	j_gene	v_gene	d_gene	CDR3nt	CDR3aa
-	TRBJ2-2	TRBV20-1	-	TGCAGTGCTAGAGATGAAGGGTCAAACACCGGGGAGCTGTTTTTT	CSARDEGSNTGELFF
-	TRBJ2-1	TRBV6-5	-	TGTGCCAGCAGTCCCCCGGTCGGGGGCGATGAGCAGTTCTTC	CASSPPVGGDEQFF
-	TRBJ2-3	TRBV20-1	-	TGCAGTGCTTACCCGTCGGGTGGCACAGATACGCAGTATTTT	CSAYPSGGTDTQYF
few	TRBJ2-1	TRBV4-2	TRBD2	TGTGCCAGCAGCCAAGAGGCTAGCGGGAGCAATGAGCAGTTCTTC	CASSQEASGSNEQFF
-	TRBJ2-2	TRBV6-2/TRBV6-3	-	TGTGCCAGCAGCGACTGGAACACCGGGGAGCTGTTTTTT	CASSDWNTGELFF
few	TRBJ2-3	TRBV20-1	-	TGCAGTGCTAGAGATCCTGGCCGGGATACGCAGTATTTT	CSARDPGRDTQYF
few	TRBJ1-4	TRBV5-1	-	TGCGCCACCTCCCGGGAGGGCACTAATGAAAAACTGTTTTTT	CATSREGTNEKLFF
-	TRBJ1-5	TRBV12-5	-	TGTGCTAGTGGTTTGGTACGTCAGCCCCAGCATTTT	CASGLVRQPQHF
-	TRBJ2-7	TRBV4-1	TRBD2	TGCGCCAGCAGCCCCAAGCACACTAGCGGGGGCTACGAGCAGTACTTC	CASSPKHTSGGYEQYF
-	TRBJ2-7	TRBV19	TRBD1	TGTGCCAGTAGACCGGGACAGTTAGCCTACGAGCAGTACTTC	CASRPGQLAYEQYF
-	TRBJ2-1	TRBV20-1	TRBD2	TGCAGGGCCCGAAGCGGGAGCTCCTACAATGAGCAGTTCTTC	CRARSGSSYNEQFF
few	TRBJ2-1	TRBV6-2/TRBV6-3	TRBD2	TGTGCCACAGGGGCGGGAGGGCCGTATGAGCAGTTCTTC	CATGAGGPYEQFF
few	TRBJ2-2	TRBV5-4	-	TGTGCCAGCAGCTTGGCGGCTGAAGGCCGCGCCGGGGAGCTGTTTTTT	CASSLAAEGRAGELFF
-	TRBJ2-1	TRBV13	TRBD2	TGTGCCAGCACTAGCGGGAGCCTCGATGAGCAGTTCTTC	CASTSGSLDEQFF
-	TRBJ2-5	TRBV27	-	TGTGCCAGCAGTGGCCTTGGCGCACAAGAGACCCAGTACTTC	CASSGLGAQETQYF
few	TRBJ2-5	TRBV20-1	-	TGCAGTGCTAGACCGCCTAACCAAGAGACCCAGTACTTC	CSARPPNQETQYF
-	TRBJ2-1	TRBV29-1	-	TGCAGCGTTGCTGCGGGTCTTAAATACAATGAGCAGTTCTTC	CSVAAGLKYNEQFF
-	TRBJ2-7	TRBV20-1	-	TGCAGTGCCATCGGGACCAACTACGAGCAGTACTTC	CSAIGTNYEQYF
many	TRBJ2-2	TRBV5-1	TRBD2	TGCGCCAGCAGCGCCGGACTAGCGGCTAACACCGGGGAGCTGTTTTTT	CASSAGLAANTGELFF
few	TRBJ2-3	TRBV6-2/TRBV6-3	TRBD2	TGTGCCAGCAGTTACCGCACTAGCGGCACTAGCACAGATACGCAGTATTTT	CASSYRTSGTSTDTQYF
few	TRBJ1-1	TRBV7-3	TRBD1	TGTGCCAGCAGCAAGCAGGGGGCTGGCACTGAAGCTTTCTTT	CASSKQGAGTEAFF
-	TRBJ2-7	TRBV20-1	-	TGCAGTGCCAGAGGATCTTTCGAGCAGTACTTC	CSARGSFEQYF
few	TRBJ1-1	TRBV2	-	TGTGCCAGCCAACTCTTTTCGGACGGGGCTGAAGCTTTCTTT	CASQLFSDGAEAFF
few	TRBJ2-1	TRBV24-1	TRBD1	TGTGCCACCCAGGGAACAGGGGAGAATGAGCAGTTCTTC	CATQGTGENEQFF
many	TRBJ2-5	TRBV25-1	TRBD1	TGTGCCAGCAGTGAGGCGGGCGACAGGGGGCAGGGGACCCAGTACTTC	CASSEAGDRGQGTQYF
few	TRBJ2-5	TRBV20-1	-	TGCAGTGCTAGAGATCCAAGTCTGGAGACCCAGTACTTC	CSARDPSLETQYF
few	TRBJ2-2	TRBV3-1	-	TGTGCCAGCAGCCTCTTCTTGGGTATCCTAGCGAGCACGATGGACACCGGGGAGCTGTTTTTT	CASSLFLGILASTMDTGELFF
-	TRBJ1-2	TRBV10-3	-	TGTGCCATCAGTCGGGACGGAGCTAACTATGGCTACACCTTC	CAISRDGANYGYTF
-	TRBJ2-3	TRBV29-1	-	TGCAGCGTTGATACGGACGGTGATACGCAGTATTTT	CSVDTDGDTQYF
-	TRBJ2-5	TRBV20-1	TRBD2	TGCAGTGCTAGGGTCGGACTAGCGGGAGGAGCTCTCCAAGAGACCCAGTACTTC	CSARVGLAGGALQETQYF
few	TRBJ2-1	TRBV29-1	TRBD1	TGCAGCGTTGTTTTTACAGACAGGGGATCCTACAATGAGCAGTTCTTC	CSVVFTDRGSYNEQFF
-	TRBJ2-2	TRBV18	-	TGTGCCAGCTCACCACCGAGGGCGGGATACACCGGGGAGCTGTTTTTT	CASSPPRAGYTGELFF
-	TRBJ2-7	TRBV12-3/TRBV12-4	-	TGTGCCAGCCGCCTTCGAGGCGAGCAGTACTTC	CASRLRGEQYF
few	TRBJ1-1	TRBV9	-	TGTGCCAGCAGCATTAGTACAGGAATGAACACTGAAGCTTTCTTT	CASSISTGMNTEAFF
-	TRBJ1-1	TRBV7-9	TRBD1	TGTGCCAGCAGCTCGACAGGGTATGACGCTTTCTTT	CASSSTGYDAFF
once	TRBJ2-5	TRBV29-1	TRBD1	TGCAGCGTTGAATTCATGACAGGGAAAGAGACCCAGTACTTC	CSVEFMTGKETQYF
-	TRBJ2-7	TRBV6-5	-	TGTGCCAGCAGTACTCTCGGGGTTATTGAGCAGTACTTC	CASSTLGVIEQYF